A selection of T cell receptor beta chains follows, all from one sample in a study of cytomegalovirus exposure and HLA in healthy donors. Profiling relied on immunoSEQ multiplex PCR, and the TCRdb table lists in-frame clones only, not all of them. Of 200,000 or so clones listed, about 80% are singletons. The sequencing sample was made of PBMCs. These receptors were taken from a man younger than 30 in good health and CMV-seronegative. The CDR3 runs from the conserved cysteine through the conserved F or W. The order of the fields is V gene, D gene, J gene, clone size, CDR3 protein, CDR3 DNA. D genes are given only for firm matches. Not every row has a clone size; where given, it reads once, few, many or a size class.

v_call: TRBV18; d_call: .; j_call: TRBJ2-7; clone_size: .; cdr3_aa: CASSLRQIDSYEQYF; cdr3_nt: TGTGCCAGCTCCCTACGACAAATAGACTCCTACGAGCAGTACTTC
v_call: TRBV9; d_call: TRBD1; j_call: TRBJ2-1; clone_size: .; cdr3_aa: CASSATGQGGGEQFF; cdr3_nt: TGTGCCAGCAGCGCAACGGGACAGGGGGGCGGTGAGCAGTTCTTC
v_call: TRBV6-5; d_call: TRBD1; j_call: TRBJ2-3; clone_size: .; cdr3_aa: CASSYAGTGIPDTQYF; cdr3_nt: TGTGCCAGCAGTTATGCCGGGACAGGGATCCCAGATACGCAGTATTTT
v_call: TRBV11-3; d_call: TRBD2; j_call: TRBJ2-1; clone_size: .; cdr3_aa: CASSPVPGLNYNEQFF; cdr3_nt: TGTGCCAGCAGCCCTGTCCCGGGACTAAACTACAATGAGCAGTTCTTC
v_call: TRBV12-5; d_call: TRBD2; j_call: TRBJ2-1; clone_size: .; cdr3_aa: CASGLIKRETVF; cdr3_nt: TGTGCTAGTGGTTTGATAAAGCGGGAGACGGTCTTC
v_call: TRBV6-6; d_call: TRBD1; j_call: TRBJ1-1; clone_size: .; cdr3_aa: CASSTEYRGAEAFF; cdr3_nt: TGTGCCAGCAGTACCGAATACAGGGGCGCTGAAGCTTTCTTT
v_call: TRBV19; d_call: .; j_call: TRBJ1-2; clone_size: .; cdr3_aa: CASSITSYGYTF; cdr3_nt: TGTGCCAGTAGTATCACCAGCTATGGCTACACCTTC
v_call: TRBV6-6; d_call: .; j_call: TRBJ2-3; clone_size: .; cdr3_aa: CASSYERAGGTDTQYF; cdr3_nt: TGTGCCAGCAGTTACGAACGGGCCGGGGGCACAGATACGCAGTATTTT
v_call: TRBV9; d_call: .; j_call: TRBJ1-2; clone_size: few; cdr3_aa: CASSGGFYGYTF; cdr3_nt: TGTGCCAGCAGCGGGGGCTTCTATGGCTACACCTTC
v_call: TRBV2; d_call: .; j_call: TRBJ2-4; clone_size: .; cdr3_aa: CASSEAHGAKNIQYF; cdr3_nt: TGTGCCAGCAGTGAAGCCCACGGGGCCAAAAACATTCAGTACTTC
v_call: TRBV6-6; d_call: .; j_call: TRBJ1-1; clone_size: .; cdr3_aa: CASSLGGPYTEAFF; cdr3_nt: TGTGCCAGCAGTCTAGGGGGTCCGTACACTGAAGCTTTCTTT
v_call: TRBV2; d_call: .; j_call: TRBJ2-5; clone_size: .; cdr3_aa: CASRAQEASQYF; cdr3_nt: TGTGCCAGCAGGGCACAGGAAGCGTCCCAGTACTTC
v_call: TRBV28; d_call: TRBD2; j_call: TRBJ2-1; clone_size: .; cdr3_aa: CASSPFREGGTNEQFF; cdr3_nt: TGTGCCAGCAGTCCATTTAGGGAGGGTGGGACGAATGAGCAGTTCTTC
v_call: TRBV2; d_call: .; j_call: TRBJ1-1; clone_size: .; cdr3_aa: CASSSFARVFTEAFF; cdr3_nt: TGTGCCAGCAGTTCCTTCGCCAGGGTATTCACTGAAGCTTTCTTT
v_call: TRBV29-1; d_call: .; j_call: TRBJ1-2; clone_size: .; cdr3_aa: CSVERQNYGYTF; cdr3_nt: TGCAGCGTTGAAAGACAGAACTATGGCTACACCTTC
v_call: TRBV30; d_call: .; j_call: TRBJ2-7; clone_size: once; cdr3_aa: CAWSWQGDAYEQYF; cdr3_nt: TGTGCCTGGAGTTGGCAGGGTGACGCCTACGAGCAGTACTTC
v_call: TRBV7-8; d_call: TRBD1; j_call: TRBJ1-5; clone_size: .; cdr3_aa: CASSLKGRQGIYSNQPQHF; cdr3_nt: TGTGCCAGCAGCTTAAAAGGGAGACAGGGGATTTATAGCAATCAGCCCCAGCATTTT
v_call: TRBV11-3; d_call: .; j_call: TRBJ1-3; clone_size: .; cdr3_aa: CASSLMGSSGNTIYF; cdr3_nt: TGTGCCAGCAGCTTAATGGGGAGCTCTGGAAACACCATATATTTT
v_call: TRBV6-5; d_call: TRBD2; j_call: TRBJ2-7; clone_size: .; cdr3_aa: CAARRRESYEQYF; cdr3_nt: TGTGCCGCAAGGCGGCGGGAGAGCTACGAGCAGTACTTC
v_call: TRBV21-1; d_call: .; j_call: TRBJ2-5; clone_size: .; cdr3_aa: CASSKARREVHF; cdr3_nt: TGTGCCAGCAGCAAAGCGAGGCGGGAGGTCCACTTC
v_call: TRBV6-1; d_call: TRBD1; j_call: TRBJ2-7; clone_size: .; cdr3_aa: CASNPGQGNYEQYF; cdr3_nt: TGTGCCAGCAACCCGGGACAGGGGAACTACGAGCAGTACTTC
v_call: TRBV12-5; d_call: TRBD2; j_call: TRBJ2-7; clone_size: .; cdr3_aa: CASGFSGVTYEQYF; cdr3_nt: TGTGCTAGTGGTTTTAGCGGGGTAACCTACGAGCAGTACTTC
v_call: TRBV7-9; d_call: .; j_call: TRBJ1-4; clone_size: few; cdr3_aa: CASSLGRGSGEKLFF; cdr3_nt: TGTGCCAGCAGCTTAGGGAGGGGCTCCGGGGAAAAACTGTTTTTT